Following are 5 T cell receptor beta chains from one sample sequenced in a study of cytomegalovirus exposure and HLA in healthy donors. Use of 60 Vbeta and 13 Jbeta primers characterized the PCR. Only in-frame clones appear in the TCRdb table, and some are missing; sequencing was by immunoSEQ multiplex PCR. The data show under 150,000 clones, around 77% seen once. Material: PBMCs. Receptors originate from a woman aged 45 to 65 in good health and CMV-seronegative.

This clone was observed a single time. This chain uses TRBV2 with TRBJ2-3; no clear D. Trimming shortened V by 6 bases and J by 6 bases, and 10 bases separated the two germline ends. The CDR3 is 12 residues long. Looked up from germline, CDR1 is SNHLY and CDR2 is FYNNEI. The CDR3 here is CASRPVVDTQYF. DNA of the CDR3: TGTGCCAGCAGACCGGTGGTGGATACGCAGTATTTT.

There are a few counts of this clone. J is TRBJ2-1 and V is TRBV5-4, with 10 bases that match TRBD2. The germline CDR1 and CDR2 sequences are SGHNT and YYREEE (reference sequence). The trim removed 2 bases at V and 8 bases at J, leaving 4 bases unmatched. This CDR3 is built from 14 residues. CDR3 residues: CASSLAGGPYEQFF. Written as DNA, the CDR3 is TGTGCCAGCAGCTTAGCGGGAGGGCCCTATGAGCAGTTCTTC.

The genes are TRBV9 and TRBJ1-4; TRBD1 might be the D (6 bases). This CDR3 comprises 16 residues. Germline lookup yields CDR1 SGDLS and CDR2 YYNGEE. V lost 4 bases and J 2 bases, leaving 15 bases between the germline ends. In DNA, the CDR3 is TGTGCCAGCAGCCAACGGCCGACAGGCACTAATGAAAAACTGTTTTTT. Amino acids: CASSQRPTGTNEKLFF.

The chain is built from TRBV28 and TRBJ2-7, with TRBD1 identical over 8 bases. The CDR3 is made up of 14 amino acids. With 2 bases clipped from V and 2 bases from J, the junction kept 2 bases outside the gene matches. Germline loops: CDR1 MDHEN, CDR2 SYDVKM. The CDR3 is CASSLGQGTYEQYV. CDR3 nucleotide sequence: TGTGCCAGCAGTTTAGGACAGGGCACCTACGAGCAGTACGTC.

The chain couples TRBV6-1 to TRBJ1-5, with TRBD1 as a possible D gene (5 bases). This CDR3 contains 16 residues. Trimming pared 3 bases from V and 4 bases from J, leaving 16 bases between. Per the germline V gene, CDR1 is MNHNS and CDR2 is SASEGT. The CDR3 bases are TGTGCCAGCAGTGATCACCAGGGAGGTAGGAATCAGCCCCAGCATTTT. Protein product: CASSDHQGGRNQPQHF.